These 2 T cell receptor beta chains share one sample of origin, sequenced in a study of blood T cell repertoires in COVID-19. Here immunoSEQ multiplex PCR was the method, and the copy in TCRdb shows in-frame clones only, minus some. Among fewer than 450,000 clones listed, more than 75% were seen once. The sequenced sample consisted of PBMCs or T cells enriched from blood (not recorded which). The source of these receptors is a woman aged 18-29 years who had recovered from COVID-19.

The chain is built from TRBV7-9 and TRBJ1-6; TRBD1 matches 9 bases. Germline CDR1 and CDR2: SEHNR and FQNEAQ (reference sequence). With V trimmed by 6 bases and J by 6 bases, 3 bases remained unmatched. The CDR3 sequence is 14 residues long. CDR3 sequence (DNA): TGTGCCAGCAGGGGGGACAGGGTTAATTCACCCCTCCACTTT. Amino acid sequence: CASRGDRVNSPLHF. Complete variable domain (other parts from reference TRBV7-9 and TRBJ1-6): DTGVSQNPRHKITKRGQNVTFRCDPISEHNRLYWYRQTLGQGPEFLTYFQNEAQLEKSRLLSDRFSAERPKGSFSTLEIQRTEQGDSAMYLCASRGDRVNSPLHFGNGTRLTVT.

The CDR3 sequence is CASSLMGRGSQPQHF. The CDR3 coding sequence is TGTGCCAGCAGCTTAATGGGCAGGGGGAGTCAGCCCCAGCATTTT. V usage is TRBV7-8 and J usage is TRBJ1-5; 7 bases are shared with TRBD1. V was pared by 2 bases and J by 6 bases, with 7 bases of the junction left unmatched. Germline V gene data show CDR1 as SGHVS and CDR2 as FQNEAQ. The CDR3 is made up of 15 amino acids.